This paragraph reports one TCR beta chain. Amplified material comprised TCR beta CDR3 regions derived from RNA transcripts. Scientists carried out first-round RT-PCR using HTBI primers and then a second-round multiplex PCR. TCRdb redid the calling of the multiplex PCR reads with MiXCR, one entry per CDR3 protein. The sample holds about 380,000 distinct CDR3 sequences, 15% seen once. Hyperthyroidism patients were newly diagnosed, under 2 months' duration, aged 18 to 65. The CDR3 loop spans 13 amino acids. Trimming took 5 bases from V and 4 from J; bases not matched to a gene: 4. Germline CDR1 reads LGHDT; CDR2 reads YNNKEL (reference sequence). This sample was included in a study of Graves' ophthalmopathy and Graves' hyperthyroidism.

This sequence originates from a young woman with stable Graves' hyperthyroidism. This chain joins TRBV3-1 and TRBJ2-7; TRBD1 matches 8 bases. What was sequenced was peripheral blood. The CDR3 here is CASSKRDRYEQYF. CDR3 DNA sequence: TGTGCCAGCAGCAAACGGGACAGGTACGAGCAGTACTTC.